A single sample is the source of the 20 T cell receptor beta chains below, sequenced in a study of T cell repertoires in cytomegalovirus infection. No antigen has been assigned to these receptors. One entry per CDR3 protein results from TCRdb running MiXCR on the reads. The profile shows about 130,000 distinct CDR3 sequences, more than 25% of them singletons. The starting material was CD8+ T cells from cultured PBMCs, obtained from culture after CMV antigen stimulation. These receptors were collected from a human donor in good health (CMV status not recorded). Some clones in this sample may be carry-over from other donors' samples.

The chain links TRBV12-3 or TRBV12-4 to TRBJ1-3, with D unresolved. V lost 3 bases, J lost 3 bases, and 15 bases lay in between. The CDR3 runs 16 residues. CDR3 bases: TGTGCCAGCAGTTTTTCACCGGGGAGCGGTGGAAACACCATATATTTT. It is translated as CASSFSPGSGGNTIYF.

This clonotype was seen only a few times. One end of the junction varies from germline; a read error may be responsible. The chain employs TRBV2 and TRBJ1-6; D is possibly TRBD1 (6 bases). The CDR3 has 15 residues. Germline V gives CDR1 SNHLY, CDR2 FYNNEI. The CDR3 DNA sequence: TGTGCCAGCAGCGAAGGGGGCTCCTATAATTCACCCCTCCACTTT. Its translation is CASSEGGSYNSPLHF.

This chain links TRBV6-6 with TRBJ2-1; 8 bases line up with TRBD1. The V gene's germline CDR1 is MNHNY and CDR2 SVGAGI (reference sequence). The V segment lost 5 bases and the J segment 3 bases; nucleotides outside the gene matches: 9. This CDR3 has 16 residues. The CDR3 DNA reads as TGTGCCAGCAGTAATTCGGGACAGGTCTTCTACAATGAGCAGTTCTTC. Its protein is CASSNSGQVFYNEQFF.

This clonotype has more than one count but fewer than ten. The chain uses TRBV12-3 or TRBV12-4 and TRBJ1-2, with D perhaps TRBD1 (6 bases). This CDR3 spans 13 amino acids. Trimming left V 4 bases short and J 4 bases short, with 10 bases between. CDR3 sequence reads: CASSYTGSYGYTF. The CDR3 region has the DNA TGTGCCAGCAGTTATACAGGGAGCTATGGCTACACCTTC.

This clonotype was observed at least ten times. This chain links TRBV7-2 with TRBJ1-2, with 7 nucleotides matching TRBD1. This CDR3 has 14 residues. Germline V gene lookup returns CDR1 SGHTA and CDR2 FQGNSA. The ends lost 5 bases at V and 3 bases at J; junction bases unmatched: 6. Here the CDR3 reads CASSLFQGDYGYTF. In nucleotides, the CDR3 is TGTGCCAGCAGCCTTTTTCAGGGGGACTATGGCTACACCTTC. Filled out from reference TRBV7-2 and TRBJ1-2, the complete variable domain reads GAGVSQSPSNKVTEKGKDVELRCDPISGHTALYWYRQSLGQGLEFLIYFQGNSAPDKSGLPSDRFSAERTGGSVSTLTIQRTQQEDSAVYLCASSLFQGDYGYTFGSGTRLTVV.

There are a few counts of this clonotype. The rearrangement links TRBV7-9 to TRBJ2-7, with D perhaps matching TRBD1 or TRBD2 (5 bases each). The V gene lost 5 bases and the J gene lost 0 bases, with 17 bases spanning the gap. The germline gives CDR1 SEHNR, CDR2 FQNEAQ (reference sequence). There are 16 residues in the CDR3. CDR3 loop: CASSPWGSDYSYEQYF. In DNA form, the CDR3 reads TGTGCCAGCAGCCCCTGGGGGAGCGACTACTCCTACGAGCAGTACTTC.

The chain's CDR3 is CASSDSDRGLDGYTF. The CDR3, as DNA: TGTGCCAGCAGTGACTCGGACAGGGGGCTTGATGGCTACACCTTC. The genes are TRBV2 and TRBJ1-2; 11 bases are a match to TRBD1. The germline CDR1 and CDR2 sequences are SNHLY and FYNNEI. V lost 3 bases, J lost 6 bases, and 6 bases stayed unmatched. The CDR3 runs 15 residues. Supplemented by reference TRBV2 and TRBJ1-2, the full variable domain reads EPEVTQTPSHQVTQMGQEVILRCVPISNHLYFYWYRQILGQKVEFLVSFYNNEISEKSEIFDDQFSVERPDGSNFTLKIRSTKLEDSAMYFCASSDSDRGLDGYTFGSGTRLTVV.

The CDR3 DNA sequence: TGTGCCAGCAGTCGAAGGACGAAAGCCTACGAGCAGTACTTC. This codes for CASSRRTKAYEQYF. The chain uses TRBV28 and TRBJ2-7; D remains ambiguous. The CDR3 spans 14 residues. From germline, CDR1 is MDHEN and CDR2 SYDVKM. V was clipped by 5 bases and J by 2 bases, with 13 bases between them.

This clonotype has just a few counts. The CDR3, as DNA: TGTGCCAGCAGCCCCTTGGGTGAGCGGGGATACACAGATACGCAGTATTTT. It is translated as CASSPLGERGYTDTQYF. The V and J genes are TRBV7-2 and TRBJ2-3, with 7 positions matching TRBD2. The germline V gene has CDR1 SGHTA and CDR2 FQGNSA. There are 17 residues in the CDR3. V shed 5 bases and J 2 bases; nucleotides not matched to a gene: 13. The whole variable domain, remainder taken from reference TRBV7-2 and TRBJ2-3, is GAGVSQSPSNKVTEKGKDVELRCDPISGHTALYWYRQSLGQGLEFLIYFQGNSAPDKSGLPSDRFSAERTGGSVSTLTIQRTQQEDSAVYLCASSPLGERGYTDTQYFGPGTRLTVL.

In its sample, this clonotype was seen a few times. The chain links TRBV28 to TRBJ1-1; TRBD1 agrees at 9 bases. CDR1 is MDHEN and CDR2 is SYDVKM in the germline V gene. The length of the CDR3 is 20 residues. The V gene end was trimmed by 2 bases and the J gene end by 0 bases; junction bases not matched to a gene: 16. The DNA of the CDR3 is TGTGCCAGCAGTTTACCCCAGGCCCCAGGACAGGGGCAACTGAACACTGAAGCTTTCTTT. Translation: CASSLPQAPGQGQLNTEAFF. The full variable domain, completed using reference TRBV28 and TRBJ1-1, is DVKVTQSSRYLVKRTGEKVFLECVQDMDHENMFWYRQDPGLGLRLIYFSYDVKMKEKGDIPEGYSVSREKKERFSLILESASTNQTSMYLCASSLPQAPGQGQLNTEAFFGQGTRLTVV.

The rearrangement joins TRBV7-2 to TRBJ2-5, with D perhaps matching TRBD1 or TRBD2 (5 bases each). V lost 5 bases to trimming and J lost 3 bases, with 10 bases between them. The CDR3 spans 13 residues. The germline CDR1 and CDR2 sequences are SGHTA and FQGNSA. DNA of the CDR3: TGTGCCAGCAGCCCGGGACGAAAAGAGACCCAGTACTTC. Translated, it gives CASSPGRKETQYF.

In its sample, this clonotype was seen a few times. The CDR3 here is CASSFGGFYNEQFF. The CDR3 DNA is TGTGCCAGCAGCTTCGGGGGGTTCTACAATGAGCAGTTCTTC. The chain employs TRBV7-8 and TRBJ2-1, with 7 bases matching TRBD2. V was clipped by 3 bases and J by 3 bases; unmatched bases: 2. CDR3 length: 14 residues. Germline V lookup: CDR1 SGHVS, CDR2 FQNEAQ.

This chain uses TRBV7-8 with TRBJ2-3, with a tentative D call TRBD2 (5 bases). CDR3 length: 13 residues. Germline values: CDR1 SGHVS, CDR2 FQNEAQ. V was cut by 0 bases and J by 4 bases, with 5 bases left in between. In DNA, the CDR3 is TGTGCCAGCAGCTTAGCGCGGGCAGATACGCAGTATTTT. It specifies CASSLARADTQYF.

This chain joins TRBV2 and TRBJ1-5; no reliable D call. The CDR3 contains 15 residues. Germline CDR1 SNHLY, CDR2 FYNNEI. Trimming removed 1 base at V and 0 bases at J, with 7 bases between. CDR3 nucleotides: TGTGCCAGCAGTGAAGACCAGTATAGCAATCAGCCCCAGCATTTT. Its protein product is CASSEDQYSNQPQHF.

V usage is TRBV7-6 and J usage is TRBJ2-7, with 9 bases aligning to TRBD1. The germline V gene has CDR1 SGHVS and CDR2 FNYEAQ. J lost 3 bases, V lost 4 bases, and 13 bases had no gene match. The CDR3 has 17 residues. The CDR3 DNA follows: TGTGCCAGCAGCTCCCGTACAGGGGGCAGTGGTGACTACGAGCAGTACTTC. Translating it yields CASSSRTGGSGDYEQYF.

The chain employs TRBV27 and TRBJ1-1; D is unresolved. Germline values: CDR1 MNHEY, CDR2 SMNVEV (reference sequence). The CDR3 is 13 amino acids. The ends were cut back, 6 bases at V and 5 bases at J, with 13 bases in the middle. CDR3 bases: TGTGCCAGCAGGATGCCTGGAGGGACTGAAGCTTTCTTT. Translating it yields CASRMPGGTEAFF.

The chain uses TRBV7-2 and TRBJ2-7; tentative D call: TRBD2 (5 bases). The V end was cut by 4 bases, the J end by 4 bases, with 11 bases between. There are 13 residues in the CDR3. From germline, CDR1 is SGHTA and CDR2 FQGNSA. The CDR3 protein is CASSYGIAYEQYF. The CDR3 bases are TGTGCCAGCAGCTACGGGATCGCGTACGAGCAGTACTTC.

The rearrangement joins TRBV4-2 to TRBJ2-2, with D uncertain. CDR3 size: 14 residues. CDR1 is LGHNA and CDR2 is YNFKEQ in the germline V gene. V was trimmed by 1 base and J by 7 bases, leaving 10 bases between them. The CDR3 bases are TGTGCCAGCAGCCAAGGGCCCCTCGGCGGGGAGCTGTTTTTT. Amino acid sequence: CASSQGPLGGELFF.

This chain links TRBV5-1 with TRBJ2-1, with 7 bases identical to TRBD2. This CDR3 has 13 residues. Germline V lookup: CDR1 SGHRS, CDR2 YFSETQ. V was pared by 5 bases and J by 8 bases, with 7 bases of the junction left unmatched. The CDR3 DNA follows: TGCGCCAGCAGAGAGCGGGGAATCGATGAGCAGTTCTTC. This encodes CASRERGIDEQFF.

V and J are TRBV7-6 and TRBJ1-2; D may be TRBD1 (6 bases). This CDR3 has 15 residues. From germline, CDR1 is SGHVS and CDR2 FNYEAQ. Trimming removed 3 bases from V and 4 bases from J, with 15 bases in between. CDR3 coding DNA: TGTGCCAGCAGCTTGTCCGACAGGACTAGCTATGGCTACACCTTC. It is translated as CASSLSDRTSYGYTF.